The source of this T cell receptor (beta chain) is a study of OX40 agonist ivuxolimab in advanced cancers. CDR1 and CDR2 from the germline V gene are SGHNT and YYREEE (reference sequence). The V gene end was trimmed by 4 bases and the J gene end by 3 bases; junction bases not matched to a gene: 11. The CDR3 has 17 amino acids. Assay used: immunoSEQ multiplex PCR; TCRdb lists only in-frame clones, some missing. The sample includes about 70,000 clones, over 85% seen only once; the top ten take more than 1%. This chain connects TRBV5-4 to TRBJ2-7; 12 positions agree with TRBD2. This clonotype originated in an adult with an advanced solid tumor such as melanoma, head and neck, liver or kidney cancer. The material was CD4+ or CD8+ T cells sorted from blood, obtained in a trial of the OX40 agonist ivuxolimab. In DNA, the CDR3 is TGTGCCAGCAGCCAAGTAGCTTCGACTAGCGGGGGCTACGAGCAGTACTTC. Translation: CASSQVASTSGGYEQYF. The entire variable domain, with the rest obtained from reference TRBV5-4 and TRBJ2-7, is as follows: ETGVTQSPTHLIKTRGQQVTLRCSSQSGHNTVSWYQQALGQGPQFIFQYYREEENGRGNFPPRFSGLQFPNYSSELNVNALELDDSALYLCASSQVASTSGGYEQYFGPGTRLTVT.